The 20 T cell receptor beta chains in this list originate from one sample, sequenced in a study of T cells in Graves' hyperthyroidism and ophthalmopathy. RNA transcripts served as the template for amplifying TCR beta CDR3 regions. Primed by the HTBI set, a first-round RT-PCR was run on the TCR CDR3. TCRdb re-called the multiplex PCR reads with MiXCR, one entry per CDR3 protein. The table has 600,000 to 650,000 distinct CDR3 sequences, roughly 16% seen once. The sample comprised blood. These receptors came from a woman aged 25 to 45 with Graves' hyperthyroidism.

The chain couples TRBV27 to TRBJ1-2; TRBD1 is a possible D gene (6 bases). V was trimmed by 4 bases and J by 2 bases, leaving 20 bases between them. The length of the CDR3 is 17 residues. Germline assignment: CDR1 MNHEY and CDR2 SMNVEV (reference sequence). Here the CDR3 reads CASSSSGGGAGNYGYTF. The CDR3 DNA follows: TGTGCCAGCAGTTCCTCGGGGGGCGGGGCAGGGAACTATGGCTACACCTTC.

This clonotype was found many times. This CDR3 is CASSLRGSQETQYF. The CDR3 DNA sequence: TGTGCCAGCAGTCTCCGGGGCTCACAAGAGACCCAGTACTTC. The J gene is TRBJ2-5, the V gene TRBV27; possibly TRBD1 or TRBD2 for D (5 bases each). The CDR3 covers 14 residues. Trimming removed 5 bases from V and 2 bases from J, with 12 bases in between. Germline V CDR1 and CDR2: MNHEY, SMNVEV (reference sequence).

This sequence joins TRBV5-1 and TRBJ1-3; D is unresolved. Trimming stripped 3 bases from V and 2 bases from J, with 15 bases between. Per the germline V gene, CDR1 is SGHRS and CDR2 is YFSETQ. The CDR3 loop spans 16 amino acids. CDR3: CASSSGLFSAGNTIYF. DNA for the CDR3: TGCGCCAGCAGCTCTGGACTGTTTAGTGCTGGAAACACCATATATTTT.

Many counts were recorded for this clonotype. The chain links TRBV6-1 to TRBJ1-1; 8 bases agree with TRBD1. This CDR3 spans 15 amino acids. Germline V CDR1 and CDR2: MNHNS, SASEGT. V shed 4 bases and J 3 bases; nucleotides not matched to a gene: 7. The CDR3 sequence: CASSATTGAYTEAFF. As DNA, the CDR3 is TGTGCCAGCAGTGCGACGACAGGGGCTTACACTGAAGCTTTCTTT.

This clonotype has a count of ten or more. V is TRBV7-9 and J is TRBJ2-1, with 9 bases aligning to TRBD2. V lost 2 bases and J lost 5; bases outside the gene matches: 4. The germline V gene has CDR1 SEHNR and CDR2 FQNEAQ (reference sequence). The CDR3 contains 15 residues. The CDR3 protein is CASSLSPSGNNEQFF. CDR3 DNA sequence: TGTGCCAGCAGCTTATCACCTAGCGGGAACAATGAGCAGTTCTTC.

The gene calls are TRBV20-1 and TRBJ2-7; 7 bases match TRBD1. After removal of 5 bases from V and 2 bases from J, the junction contained 12 bases not matched to a gene. This CDR3 spans 15 amino acids. Germline loops: CDR1 DFQATT, CDR2 SNEGSKA (reference sequence). CDR3 residues: CSAWTGGGSAYEQYF. The CDR3 DNA follows: TGCAGTGCTTGGACAGGTGGGGGCTCCGCCTACGAGCAGTACTTC.

DNA of the CDR3: TGCTCTAGCGGGAGTCGGAGGGTAGGCACAGATACGCAGTATTTT. Translating it yields CSSGSRRVGTDTQYF. V gene TRBV20-1 combines with J gene TRBJ2-3, with TRBD2 identical over 10 bases. Germline V CDR1 and CDR2: DFQATT, SNEGSKA (reference sequence). This CDR3 contains 15 residues.

The gene calls are TRBV9 and TRBJ2-2, with 11 bases lining up with TRBD1. Germline V gene sequence: CDR1 SGDLS, CDR2 YYNGEE. CDR3 length equals 19 residues. The ends lost 1 base at V and 0 bases at J; junction bases unmatched: 8. CDR3 DNA sequence: TGTGCCAGCAGCGTAAGGGTTCAGGGACAGGGGGCGAACACCGGGGAGCTGTTTTTT. Its protein is CASSVRVQGQGANTGELFF.

This clonotype was found a few times. This chain links TRBV30 with TRBJ1-1, with D perhaps matching TRBD1 (5 bases). The V end lost 1 base, the J end lost 4 bases, and 10 bases lay between the germline ends. The CDR3 contains 13 residues. Germline CDR1 reads GTSNPN; CDR2 reads SVGIG (reference sequence). The CDR3 nucleotides read TGTGCCTGGAGTGGAGACAGCGGCACTGAAGCTTTCTTT. It specifies CAWSGDSGTEAFF.

This rearrangement joins TRBV20-1 to TRBJ2-1; D gene ambiguous. The V gene's germline CDR1 is DFQATT and CDR2 SNEGSKA (reference sequence). The length of the CDR3 is 12 residues. V lost 6 bases, J lost 7 bases, and 13 bases lay in between. The DNA of the CDR3 is TGCAGTGCCACGCAGTACACGAATGAGCAGTTCTTC. It specifies CSATQYTNEQFF.

This clonotype has ten or more counts. The chain combines TRBV27 with TRBJ1-5, with a weak D call TRBD1 (5 bases). The germline V and J ends were trimmed by 6 bases and 4 bases, with 16 bases remaining between them. Germline CDR1 reads MNHEY; CDR2 reads SMNVEV (reference sequence). This CDR3 is 15 amino acids long. The CDR3 DNA is TGTGCCAGCAGGGCGGGGGGGTTTTGGAATCAGCCCCAGCATTTT. This sequence encodes CASRAGGFWNQPQHF.

This clonotype came up many times. The V call is TRBV7-2, the J call TRBJ2-7; 8 bases map to TRBD2. Germline V CDR1 and CDR2: SGHTA, FQGNSA. This CDR3 is 16 amino acids long. The V and J ends lost 1 base and 4 bases, in that order; junction bases with no gene match: 9. The chain's CDR3 is CASSLGPGTRSYEQYF. The CDR3 bases are TGTGCCAGCAGCTTAGGCCCCGGGACTAGATCTTACGAGCAGTACTTC.

This clonotype has ten or more counts. This rearrangement joins TRBV27 to TRBJ1-3; possible D gene TRBD1, 5 bases. The germline V gene encodes CDR1 MNHEY and CDR2 SMNVEV (reference sequence). CDR3 size: 15 residues. Trimming removed 3 bases at V and 0 bases at J, with 9 bases between. The CDR3 region is CASSFNRHSGNTIYF. The CDR3 bases are TGTGCCAGCAGTTTCAACAGGCACTCTGGAAACACCATATATTTT.

This clonotype appeared many times. The rearrangement uses TRBV20-1 and TRBJ1-2; tentative D call: TRBD1 (5 bases). V lost 6 bases to trimming and J lost 1 base, with 15 bases between them. Looked up from germline, CDR1 is DFQATT and CDR2 is SNEGSKA (reference sequence). The CDR3 extends over 14 amino acids. CDR3 bases: TGCAGTGCGATAGACAGCACATTTAACTATGGCTACACCTTC. It yields the protein CSAIDSTFNYGYTF.

This clonotype was recorded at least ten times. The CDR3 here is CSARDAATLLVIGYNNEQFF. The CDR3 DNA sequence: TGCAGTGCTAGAGACGCTGCTACACTGTTAGTAATCGGATACAACAATGAGCAGTTCTTC. The chain joins TRBV20-1 to TRBJ2-1; D gene ambiguous. This CDR3 spans 20 amino acids. Germline V gene sequence: CDR1 DFQATT, CDR2 SNEGSKA (reference sequence). Trimming removed 0 bases at V and 5 bases at J, with 29 bases between.

The sample holds a few counts of this clonotype. The rearrangement joins TRBV7-3 to TRBJ2-2; TRBD2 agrees at 10 bases. In germline, CDR1 is SGHTA, CDR2 FQGTGA. With 0 bases clipped from V and 4 bases from J, the junction kept 5 bases outside the gene matches. The length of the CDR3 is 17 residues. Written as DNA, the CDR3 is TGTGCCAGCAGCTTAACCGCGGGACTAGCGAGCACCGGGGAGCTGTTTTTT. Residues: CASSLTAGLASTGELFF.

The J gene is TRBJ1-1, the V gene TRBV19; a weak D match, TRBD1 (5 bases). CDR3 length: 15 amino acids. Trimming took 7 bases from V and 4 from J, leaving 19 bases between them. Looked up from germline, CDR1 is LNHDA and CDR2 is SQIVND (reference sequence). CDR3 coding DNA: TGTGCCAGTACAAACATGGGGGGTTTTGGCACTGAAGCTTTCTTT. It specifies CASTNMGGFGTEAFF.

This chain connects TRBV19 to TRBJ2-2, with D perhaps TRBD2 (7 bases). This CDR3 spans 15 amino acids. Germline values: CDR1 LNHDA, CDR2 SQIVND (reference sequence). Trimming removed 6 bases from V and 6 bases from J, with 17 bases in between. The CDR3 DNA reads TGTGCCAGTAGCTGGGGGGGCTCCCCTCCCGGGGAGCTGTTTTTT. This gives the protein CASSWGGSPPGELFF.

Only a few counts were recorded for this clonotype. The V and J genes are TRBV20-1 and TRBJ1-4, with 12 bases fitting TRBD1. The CDR3 is made up of 18 amino acids. Looked up from germline, CDR1 is DFQATT and CDR2 is SNEGSKA (reference sequence). V shed 3 bases and J 4 bases; nucleotides not matched to a gene: 12. The CDR3 region is CSASSAGQGAWGNEKLFF. The DNA of the CDR3 is TGCAGTGCTAGCAGCGCGGGACAGGGGGCGTGGGGTAATGAAAAACTGTTTTTT.

The rearrangement uses TRBV20-1 and TRBJ2-3, with 7 bases identical to TRBD2. This CDR3 is 14 amino acids long. Per germline, CDR1 DFQATT and CDR2 SNEGSKA (reference sequence). With 3 bases clipped from V and 0 bases from J, the junction kept 3 bases outside the gene matches. The CDR3 sequence is CSASGRQSTDTQYF. The CDR3 DNA is TGCAGTGCTAGCGGGAGGCAAAGCACAGATACGCAGTATTTT.